Following are 23 T cell receptor beta chains from one sample sequenced in a study of cytomegalovirus exposure and HLA in healthy donors. 60 Vbeta and 13 Jbeta primers were used in PCR. Profiling relied on immunoSEQ multiplex PCR, and the TCRdb table lists in-frame clones only, not all of them. The profile shows roughly 120,000 clones, about 68% of them singletons. The sample consisted of PBMCs. Every receptor here comes from a woman aged 40 to 50 in good health and CMV-seropositive.

The chain recombines TRBV9 with TRBJ2-3; no firm D call. The CDR3 totals 13 residues. V was trimmed by 2 bases and J by 1 base, leaving 5 bases between them. Germline CDR1 SGDLS, CDR2 YYNGEE. CDR3 DNA: TGTGCCAGCAGCGTCTTCGGCACAGATACGCAGTATTTT. It encodes CASSVFGTDTQYF.

CDR3 sequence reads: CASSLRGGPSSDEQFF. CDR3 in DNA: TGTGCCAGCAGTTTAAGGGGGGGCCCATCGTCGGATGAGCAGTTCTTC. This chain connects TRBV28 to TRBJ2-1; maybe TRBD2 (7 bases). Trimming removed 2 bases at V and 8 bases at J, with 19 bases between. The germline CDR1 and CDR2 sequences are MDHEN and SYDVKM. The CDR3 loop spans 16 amino acids.

The chain carries TRBV6-6 and TRBJ1-4, with D unresolved. The CDR3 covers 11 residues. Trimming cost V 5 bases and J 8 bases, with 6 bases left between them. Germline assignment: CDR1 MNHNY and CDR2 SVGAGI (reference sequence). CDR3 DNA: TGTGCCAGCAGTACGGAGGAAAAACTGTTTTTT. As protein: CASSTEEKLFF.

The rearrangement uses TRBV19 and TRBJ1-4; 9 positions agree with TRBD1. This CDR3 contains 16 residues. After removal of 5 bases from V and 8 bases from J, the junction contained 12 bases not matched to a gene. Germline CDR1 is LNHDA and CDR2 is SQIVND (reference sequence). CDR3 in DNA: TGTGCCAGTAGTCCCCGGACAGGGGAGGTTTCGGAAAAACTGTTTTTT. Its translation is CASSPRTGEVSEKLFF.

The chain links TRBV6-1 to TRBJ1-2, with 8 bases identical to TRBD1. This CDR3 contains 14 residues. CDR1 and CDR2 (germline): MNHNS, SASEGT. The J segment lost 11 bases and the V segment lost 7 bases, leaving 15 bases of the junction unmatched. The CDR3 DNA sequence: TGTGCCAGCAAATCGGGACAGGCCGTGATGAGGTACACCTTC. Its protein product is CASKSGQAVMRYTF.

CDR3 in amino acids: CASSQEGRGRTSGNTGELFF. Written as DNA, the CDR3 is TGTGCCAGCAGCCAAGAAGGCCGGGGTCGGACTAGCGGGAACACCGGGGAGCTGTTTTTT. The chain joins TRBV4-2 to TRBJ2-2, with TRBD2 identical over 10 bases. V gave up 0 bases and J gave up 1 base; unmatched junction bases: 11. Germline CDR1 and CDR2: LGHNA and YNFKEQ. The CDR3 spans 20 residues.

The J gene is TRBJ2-1, the V gene TRBV29-1; 8 bases line up with TRBD1. This CDR3 spans 14 amino acids. CDR1 and CDR2 (germline): SQVTM, ANQGSEA. The trim removed 7 bases at V and 8 bases at J, leaving 13 bases unmatched. Here the CDR3 DNA reads TGCAGCGAGAACCCGGGACAGGTGGGTGATGAGCAGTTCTTC. Its protein product is CSENPGQVGDEQFF.

This sequence joins TRBV5-1 and TRBJ1-2, with a possible D match to TRBD1 (6 bases). The CDR3 has 14 residues. V was pared by 5 bases and J by 4 bases, with 15 bases between. The V gene's germline CDR1 is SGHRS and CDR2 YFSETQ. The CDR3 DNA reads TGCGCCAGCAGATCGGACAGTGGGAGCTATGGCTACACCTTC. It specifies CASRSDSGSYGYTF.

In regard to this clone: Sequence at one end of the junction differs from germline and may be a read error. The chain combines TRBV7-7 with TRBJ1-5; 9 nucleotides agree with TRBD1. The CDR3 consists of 19 residues. Germline CDR1 SSHAT, CDR2 FNYEAQ (reference sequence). The CDR3 spells CASSSHKGQGLNGNQPQHF. The CDR3 DNA is TGTGCTAGCAGTTCTCATAAGGGACAGGGCTTGAATGGCAATCAGCCCCAGCATTTT.

The chain employs TRBV18 and TRBJ1-2; weak D call: TRBD1 (5 bases). V was pared by 3 bases and J by 6 bases, with 11 bases between. Germline V gene lookup returns CDR1 KGHSH and CDR2 LQKENI. CDR3 length equals 13 residues. In nucleotides, the CDR3 is TGTGCCAGCTCACCGCAAGGGGAAGATGGCTACACCTTC. The encoded protein is CASSPQGEDGYTF.

A few counts support this clone. The chain is built from TRBV20-1 and TRBJ2-1; no firm D call. CDR1 DFQATT and CDR2 SNEGSKA come from the germline V gene (reference sequence). This CDR3 region has 11 residues. V shed 0 bases and J shed 12 bases, with 9 bases lying between them. The CDR3 bases are TGCAGTGCTAGAGATGCACGAGGGCAGTTCTTC. Residues: CSARDARGQFF.

The chain is built from TRBV5-1 and TRBJ2-5; 9 bases map to TRBD2. This CDR3 has 16 residues. Per the germline V gene, CDR1 is SGHRS and CDR2 is YFSETQ. Losses at the gene ends were 2 bases for V and 4 bases for J; bases not matched to a gene: 9. Here the CDR3 DNA reads TGCGCCAGCAGCTTCGGGGCGGGGGGGCCTGGAGAGACCCAGTACTTC. It is translated as CASSFGAGGPGETQYF.

V is TRBV5-6 and J is TRBJ2-1; D not certain. V lost 0 bases and J lost 9, with 16 bases in between. CDR3 length equals 15 residues. Germline V gives CDR1 SGHDT, CDR2 YYEEEE. CDR3 region: CASSLDPLARSEQFF. The CDR3 coding sequence is TGTGCCAGCAGCTTGGACCCTCTCGCGCGAAGTGAGCAGTTCTTC. Using reference TRBV5-6 and TRBJ2-1 for the parts outside the CDR3, the full variable domain is DAGVTQSPTHLIKTRGQQVTLRCSPKSGHDTVSWYQQALGQGPQFIFQYYEEEERQRGNFPDRFSGHQFPNYSSELNVNALLLGDSALYLCASSLDPLARSEQFFGPGTRLTVL.

This rearrangement joins TRBV7-9 to TRBJ1-6; D gene ambiguous. The germline gives CDR1 SEHNR, CDR2 FQNEAQ (reference sequence). The CDR3 is 18 residues long. Trimming stripped 1 base from V and 4 bases from J, with 17 bases between. The CDR3 DNA reads as TGTGCCAGCAGCTTAGAAAGGCCGACACCGGGATATAATTCACCCCTCCACTTT. Its translation is CASSLERPTPGYNSPLHF. The variable domain in full, completed from reference TRBV7-9 and TRBJ1-6, reads DTGVSQNPRHKITKRGQNVTFRCDPISEHNRLYWYRQTLGQGPEFLTYFQNEAQLEKSRLLSDRFSAERPKGSFSTLEIQRTEQGDSAMYLCASSLERPTPGYNSPLHFGNGTRLTVT.

This clone was seen more than once but under ten times. This chain links TRBV11-3 with TRBJ2-7; the D gene is possibly TRBD2 (6 bases). Germline assignment: CDR1 SGHNT and CDR2 YENEEA. This CDR3 is 15 amino acids long. V lost 3 bases, J lost 0 bases, and 12 bases lay in between. As DNA, the CDR3 is TGTGCCAGCAGCTTGGGGAAGACTAGCTCCTACGAGCAGTACTTC. Its translation is CASSLGKTSSYEQYF. The variable domain in full, completed from reference TRBV11-3 and TRBJ2-7, reads EAGVVQSPRYKIIEKKQPVAFWCNPISGHNTLYWYLQNLGQGPELLIRYENEEAVDDSQLPKDRFSAERLKGVDSTLKIQPAELGDSAVYLCASSLGKTSSYEQYFGPGTRLTVT.

The rearrangement uses TRBV27 and TRBJ2-2; D perhaps matches TRBD1 (9 bases). Germline lookup yields CDR1 MNHEY and CDR2 SMNVEV (reference sequence). V dropped 5 bases and J dropped 5 bases, with 21 bases sitting between them. This CDR3 is 17 amino acids long. In DNA, the CDR3 is TGTGCCAGCAGTCCCTATACAGGGGGCGGGAGGACCGGGGAGCTGTTTTTT. Translated, it gives CASSPYTGGGRTGELFF.

This clone showed up just once. Its ends do not fully match the called genes, so a read error is possible. This chain joins TRBV5-6 and TRBJ2-3; 8 bases match TRBD2. Looked up from germline, CDR1 is SGHDT and CDR2 is YYEEEE. The CDR3 runs 14 residues. As DNA, the CDR3 is TGTGCCAGCAGCTTGGGGACTAGCCTCGTGGAATATTCTTTT. This encodes CASSLGTSLVEYSF.

The chain couples TRBV5-4 to TRBJ2-2; TRBD2 matches 9 bases. CDR3 size: 16 residues. V was pared by 0 bases and J by 4 bases, with 4 bases of the junction left unmatched. From germline, CDR1 is SGHNT and CDR2 YYREEE (reference sequence). The CDR3 DNA is TGTGCCAGCAGCTTGGGTCTGCGGGGGGGCACCGGGGAGCTGTTTTTT. Protein product: CASSLGLRGGTGELFF.

The chain uses TRBV7-2 and TRBJ2-1; perhaps TRBD1 as D (5 bases). In germline, CDR1 is SGHTA, CDR2 FQGNSA. The CDR3 sequence is 13 residues long. Trimming cost V 1 base and J 7 bases, with 8 bases left between them. The CDR3 coding sequence is TGTGCCAGCAGCTTAGACCAGGGAAATGAGCAGTTCTTC. Amino acids: CASSLDQGNEQFF.

The chain carries TRBV27 and TRBJ1-2, with D hard to call. This CDR3 is built from 14 residues. CDR1 is MNHEY, CDR2 SMNVEV, per germline (reference sequence). V was clipped by 3 bases and J by 7 bases, with 15 bases between them. The CDR3 nucleotides are TGTGCCAGCAGTTTGAGTTTGAGGGCGGGTGGCTACACCTTC. Its protein is CASSLSLRAGGYTF.

J is TRBJ1-2 and V is TRBV4-2; 7 nucleotides match TRBD1. This CDR3 is built from 16 residues. Per germline, CDR1 LGHNA and CDR2 YNFKEQ. Trimming at V came to 3 bases and at J to 0 bases, leaving 7 bases not matched to a gene. The CDR3 coding sequence is TGTGCCAGCAGCCAGGCTCAAGGACAGGCTAACTATGGCTACACCTTC. Its translation is CASSQAQGQANYGYTF.

V is TRBV7-2 and J is TRBJ1-6; D unresolved. The CDR3 length is 17 residues. Trimming pared 5 bases from V and 0 bases from J, leaving 14 bases between. Per germline, CDR1 SGHTA and CDR2 FQGNSA. The CDR3 DNA reads TGTGCCAGCAGCCCGGTCCCCTTTCTCTCCTATAATTCACCCCTCCACTTT. This sequence encodes CASSPVPFLSYNSPLHF.

This chain uses TRBV30 with TRBJ2-7; 10 positions match TRBD1. CDR1 and CDR2 (germline): GTSNPN, SVGIG (reference sequence). V trimming: 3 bases; J trimming: 1 base; junction bases outside the gene matches: 3. This CDR3 contains 14 residues. CDR3 region: CAWRRTGGSYEQYF. DNA of the CDR3: TGTGCCTGGAGGCGGACAGGGGGATCCTACGAGCAGTACTTC.